This TCR beta chain was sequenced in a study of blood T cell repertoires in COVID-19 (dated by TCRdb to 2019 to 2021). About the study as a whole: Samples covering the acute and convalescent phases of COVID-19 were provided by collaborators in the United States, Italy and Spain. Where available, HLA class I and class II types were taken from metadata supplied by the sample provider and were not determined by assay-based typing. The prospective study material was composed of cDNA or gDNA derived from T cells, B-cell-depleted T cells, or PBMCs. Nearly every sample came with metadata listing a de-identified subject ID, COVID-19 status, age in years and sex. The repertoires were released in a freely available public database intended as a resource for research on the immune response to SARS-CoV-2. The dataset comprised deeply sampled blood TCRbeta repertoires from subjects exposed to, actively infected with, or recovered from COVID-19. The samples were drawn from the first 160 participants of the ongoing ImmuneRACE study and from some 1,300 subjects provided by 6 global collaborators. The paper's findings and limits, for the study overall: How much clinical and demographic metadata was included differed by source and by participant, and the metadata was provided uncurated.

Points on this clone: It lacks a known antigen. It has no much larger one-base neighbor in the sample; base qualities were not kept.

At the junction V is shortened by 0 bases and J by 1 base, with 16 bases in between. The CDR3 sequence holds 19 residues, the cysteine and phenylalanine included. Just the 57-base CDR3 DNA is kept, in frame starting at base 1. CDR1 LNHDA and CDR2 SQIVND were looked up in the germline V gene (reference sequence). TCRbeta CDR3 regions were amplified from genomic DNA by means of the immunoSEQ Assay, a bias-controlled multiplex PCR. The study's processing was this. Nucleated cell counts per sample were estimated from amplification of reference gene primers within the assay. To quantify the absolute abundance of each unique TCRbeta CDR3 rearrangement, sequence reads were collapsed and filtered. For each sample, productive Simpson clonality was calculated as the square root of Simpson's diversity index over productive rearrangements. The table was pulled from immuneACCESS by TCRdb, which kept in-frame rearrangements only. Such tables lose some clones; where checked, under half of the loss comes from unresolved V genes, and the rest has no known cause. That table is the source of V, J and clone size, and D and trimming were worked out from the DNA. The sample data list around 200,000 clones, and around 83% of these were observed just once. The ten largest clones capture approximately 2.9% of the sample.

The collaborating institutions used their own protocols to collect whole blood in K2EDTA tubes. For TCRbeta analysis, collaborator samples were shipped as frozen whole blood, as isolated PBMCs, or as DNA extracted from either sample type. This clonotype was obtained from a man aged 45-65 years with active or convalescent COVID-19. The specimen sequenced was peripheral blood. This chain joins TRBV19 to TRBJ2-6, and the D gene may be TRBD1, 5 bases matching. The CDR3 in this case is CASSIEGVRLPSGANVLTF. The DNA is as follows: TGTGCCAGTAGTATAGAAGGGGTGCGCCTACCTTCTGGGGCCAACGTCCTGACTTTC.